A selection of T cell receptor beta chains follows, all from one sample in a study of TIL therapy for anti-PD-1-resistant metastatic lung cancer. Generated by immunoSEQ multiplex PCR, the TCRdb table keeps only in-frame clones and is missing some. Among 40,000 to 60,000 clones, roughly 85% were seen once, and the ten largest hold about 4.8%. Sequences were derived from blood, sampled at baseline. These receptors came from a woman aged 30-85 years with non-small cell lung cancer. Both conserved end residues are part of each CDR3. The order of the fields is D gene, J gene, V gene, clone size, CDR3 DNA, CDR3 protein. The D gene is left open where the match is weak. Some rows mark clone size as missing; the rest say once, few, many or name a class of expanded clone.

d_gene: .
j_gene: TRBJ2-7
v_gene: TRBV7-9
abundance: .
CDR3nt: TGTGCCAGCAGCCAGGGGGGATACGAGCAGTACTTC
CDR3aa: CASSQGGYEQYF

d_gene: TRBD1
j_gene: TRBJ2-7
v_gene: TRBV29-1
abundance: .
CDR3nt: TGCAGCGCAATGGTGGACAGGGTAGGCGAGCAGTACTTC
CDR3aa: CSAMVDRVGEQYF

d_gene: .
j_gene: TRBJ1-2
v_gene: TRBV19
abundance: .
CDR3nt: TGTGCCAGTACCTCGGGACGGGGGGAAATTTTGGATGGCTACACCTTC
CDR3aa: CASTSGRGEILDGYTF

d_gene: .
j_gene: TRBJ1-4
v_gene: TRBV19
abundance: .
CDR3nt: TGTGCCAGTAGACCCGGGACTGCGGAAAAACTGTTTTTT
CDR3aa: CASRPGTAEKLFF

d_gene: TRBD2
j_gene: TRBJ2-3
v_gene: TRBV10-2
abundance: .
CDR3nt: TGCGCCAGCAGTGATGTTAGCGGGGGGACAGATACGCAGTATTTT
CDR3aa: CASSDVSGGTDTQYF

d_gene: .
j_gene: TRBJ2-7
v_gene: TRBV6-1
abundance: .
CDR3nt: TGTGCCAGCAGTGAAGCGGGAACGTACGAGCAGTACTTC
CDR3aa: CASSEAGTYEQYF

d_gene: TRBD2
j_gene: TRBJ2-3
v_gene: TRBV7-2
abundance: .
CDR3nt: TGTGCCAGCAGCGCCCCACGGGGCGGGGGAGTGCAGTATTTT
CDR3aa: CASSAPRGGGVQYF

d_gene: .
j_gene: TRBJ1-2
v_gene: TRBV18
abundance: .
CDR3nt: TGTGCCAGCTCACCAGCCAGGGGAAGGAGCGGCTACACCTTC
CDR3aa: CASSPARGRSGYTF

d_gene: .
j_gene: TRBJ1-2
v_gene: TRBV7-8
abundance: .
CDR3nt: TGTGCCAGCAGCGGAGGACAGACAAACTATGGCTACACCTTC
CDR3aa: CASSGGQTNYGYTF

d_gene: .
j_gene: TRBJ1-1
v_gene: TRBV2
abundance: .
CDR3nt: TGTGCCAGCAATCCCCAGGGTCTAAGGGACACTGAAGCTTTCTTT
CDR3aa: CASNPQGLRDTEAFF

d_gene: .
j_gene: TRBJ1-1
v_gene: TRBV6-6
abundance: once
CDR3nt: TGTGCCAGCAGTTCCCTCGGGGGGCGCAATGCTGAAGCTTTCTTT
CDR3aa: CASSSLGGRNAEAFF

d_gene: TRBD1
j_gene: TRBJ2-7
v_gene: TRBV11-2
abundance: .
CDR3nt: TGTGCCAGCAAATGGGGACAGGGTGGCTACGAGCAGTACTTC
CDR3aa: CASKWGQGGYEQYF

d_gene: TRBD2
j_gene: TRBJ2-7
v_gene: TRBV20-1
abundance: .
CDR3nt: TGCAGTGCTAGGCCCCCTAGCGGTGATAGCTTC
CDR3aa: CSARPPSGDSF

d_gene: .
j_gene: TRBJ2-2
v_gene: TRBV7-3
abundance: .
CDR3nt: TGTGCCAGCAGCCCCAAAGTAGACACCGGGGAGCTGTTTTTT
CDR3aa: CASSPKVDTGELFF

d_gene: TRBD2
j_gene: TRBJ2-1
v_gene: TRBV2
abundance: .
CDR3nt: TGTGCCAGCAAACTAGCGGGAGGGCCTTTAAACAATGAGCAGTTCTTC
CDR3aa: CASKLAGGPLNNEQFF

d_gene: .
j_gene: TRBJ2-1
v_gene: TRBV5-5
abundance: .
CDR3nt: TGTGCCAGCAGCTTGCCTGGGAATGAGCAGTTCTTC
CDR3aa: CASSLPGNEQFF

d_gene: .
j_gene: TRBJ2-7
v_gene: TRBV11-2
abundance: few
CDR3nt: TGTGCCAGCAGCTTTGGGGGAGTCTACGAGCAGTACTTC
CDR3aa: CASSFGGVYEQYF

d_gene: .
j_gene: TRBJ2-2
v_gene: TRBV5-6
abundance: .
CDR3nt: TGTGCCAGCAGCTTTTTGGGCGGGGAGCTGTTTTTT
CDR3aa: CASSFLGGELFF

d_gene: .
j_gene: TRBJ2-7
v_gene: TRBV5-1
abundance: once
CDR3nt: TGCGCCAGCAGCTTTTATACTGGCGGGATTAGCTCCTACGAGCAGTACTTC
CDR3aa: CASSFYTGGISSYEQYF

d_gene: .
j_gene: TRBJ1-1
v_gene: TRBV5-4
abundance: .
CDR3nt: TGTGCCAGCAGCTCGCAACAAAGCGTGAACACTGAAGCTTTCTTT
CDR3aa: CASSSQQSVNTEAFF

d_gene: TRBD1
j_gene: TRBJ1-5
v_gene: TRBV2
abundance: few
CDR3nt: TGTGCCAGCAGTCTACAGGGGGCGCTCGGAATGGGCCAGCATTTT
CDR3aa: CASSLQGALGMGQHF

d_gene: TRBD1
j_gene: TRBJ2-1
v_gene: TRBV5-1
abundance: .
CDR3nt: TGCGCCAGCAGCTTGGAGGGACAGGGAGGCAATGAGCAGTTCTTC
CDR3aa: CASSLEGQGGNEQFF

d_gene: .
j_gene: TRBJ1-2
v_gene: TRBV10-3
abundance: few
CDR3nt: TGTGCCACCCTGCGCGATTATGGCTACACCTTC
CDR3aa: CATLRDYGYTF

d_gene: TRBD1
j_gene: TRBJ2-3
v_gene: TRBV4-3
abundance: .
CDR3nt: TGCGCCAGCAGCCAAGATTCGGGACAGGACCTTACTATTGCGCAGTATTTT
CDR3aa: CASSQDSGQDLTIAQYF

d_gene: .
j_gene: TRBJ1-2
v_gene: TRBV4-1
abundance: medium-sized
CDR3nt: TGCGCCAGCAGCCAAGCATCCGGCTCTAACTATGGCTACACCTTC
CDR3aa: CASSQASGSNYGYTF

d_gene: TRBD1
j_gene: TRBJ1-3
v_gene: TRBV29-1
abundance: .
CDR3nt: TGCAGCGTGGAACAGGGGGCAAGAGGAAACACCATATATTTT
CDR3aa: CSVEQGARGNTIYF

d_gene: TRBD1
j_gene: TRBJ2-2
v_gene: TRBV6-6
abundance: .
CDR3nt: TGTGCCAGCAGGGACGGGACAGGGGGCATGGCCGGGGAGCTGTTTTTT
CDR3aa: CASRDGTGGMAGELFF

d_gene: .
j_gene: TRBJ1-6
v_gene: TRBV6-5
abundance: few
CDR3nt: TGTGCCAGCAGGACGGGACGGTCATATAATTCACCCCTCCACTTT
CDR3aa: CASRTGRSYNSPLHF

d_gene: .
j_gene: TRBJ1-4
v_gene: TRBV5-1
abundance: .
CDR3nt: TGCGCCAGCAGCCTGACCGGGGAAGGTGAAAAACTGTTTTTT
CDR3aa: CASSLTGEGEKLFF

d_gene: .
j_gene: TRBJ1-2
v_gene: TRBV30
abundance: few
CDR3nt: TGTGCCTGTCCGGACAGCCCGACCCCATTC
CDR3aa: CACPDSPTPF

d_gene: .
j_gene: TRBJ1-1
v_gene: TRBV7-2
abundance: .
CDR3nt: TGTGCCAGCAGCCCCGACACGTCTAGGAGTACTGAAGCTTTCTTT
CDR3aa: CASSPDTSRSTEAFF

d_gene: TRBD1
j_gene: TRBJ2-7
v_gene: TRBV19
abundance: .
CDR3nt: TGTGCCAGTAGTATAGATCTAAGGACAGGACTTTCCTACGAGCAGTACTTC
CDR3aa: CASSIDLRTGLSYEQYF

d_gene: .
j_gene: TRBJ2-1
v_gene: TRBV19
abundance: .
CDR3nt: TGTGCCAGTAGCCTGCAGAGCTCCTACAATGAGCAGTTCTTC
CDR3aa: CASSLQSSYNEQFF

d_gene: .
j_gene: TRBJ2-3
v_gene: TRBV6-7
abundance: .
CDR3nt: TGTGCCAGCAGCCCGGGGTATTTT
CDR3aa: CASSPGYF

d_gene: .
j_gene: TRBJ1-1
v_gene: TRBV19
abundance: .
CDR3nt: TGTGCCAGTAGTTCGCCGCCGTATGGCAGAAGAATGAACACTGAAGCTTTCTTT
CDR3aa: CASSSPPYGRRMNTEAFF

d_gene: TRBD1
j_gene: TRBJ1-1
v_gene: TRBV5-1
abundance: once
CDR3nt: TGCGCCAGCAGCTCACAGGGGCTTGAAGCTTTCTTT
CDR3aa: CASSSQGLEAFF

d_gene: .
j_gene: TRBJ1-1
v_gene: TRBV9
abundance: few
CDR3nt: TGTGCCAGCAGCCTCTCCACATCCTCGGGGGGAGCTTTCTTT
CDR3aa: CASSLSTSSGGAFF

d_gene: .
j_gene: TRBJ1-1
v_gene: TRBV7-2
abundance: .
CDR3nt: TGTGCCAGCAGCTTAGTCTTAGGGCAGGGGAACACTGAAGCTTTCTTT
CDR3aa: CASSLVLGQGNTEAFF

d_gene: .
j_gene: TRBJ2-6
v_gene: TRBV27
abundance: .
CDR3nt: TGTGCCAGCAGTTTATGGGGGAACACTGGGGCCAACGTCCTGACTTTC
CDR3aa: CASSLWGNTGANVLTF

d_gene: .
j_gene: TRBJ1-5
v_gene: TRBV23-1
abundance: .
CDR3nt: TGCGCCAGCAGTCAACCTCTCCGGAGCAATCAGCCCCAGCATTTT
CDR3aa: CASSQPLRSNQPQHF

d_gene: .
j_gene: TRBJ1-2
v_gene: TRBV7-8
abundance: .
CDR3nt: TGTGCCAGCAACATGGGGGCTGCGGACTATGGCTACACCTTC
CDR3aa: CASNMGAADYGYTF

d_gene: .
j_gene: TRBJ2-7
v_gene: TRBV7-8
abundance: .
CDR3nt: TGTGCCAGCAGCTTATTTGAGGGTAGCTCCTACGAGCAGTACTTC
CDR3aa: CASSLFEGSSYEQYF

d_gene: TRBD2
j_gene: TRBJ2-7
v_gene: TRBV6-5
abundance: .
CDR3nt: TGTGCCAGCAGTTATAGACTAGCGGGAGGGTACGAGCAGTACTTC
CDR3aa: CASSYRLAGGYEQYF

d_gene: TRBD2
j_gene: TRBJ2-7
v_gene: TRBV2
abundance: .
CDR3nt: TGTGCCAGCAGTGAAAACCCCGGGGGGTACAACGAGCAGTACTTC
CDR3aa: CASSENPGGYNEQYF

d_gene: .
j_gene: TRBJ2-1
v_gene: TRBV6-1
abundance: .
CDR3nt: TGTGCCAGCACCGAAGCGGGCTCATCCTACAATGAGCAGTTCTTC
CDR3aa: CASTEAGSSYNEQFF

d_gene: .
j_gene: TRBJ1-5
v_gene: TRBV30
abundance: .
CDR3nt: TGTGCCTGGAGTGTAGAAGGGAATCAGCCCCAGCATTTT
CDR3aa: CAWSVEGNQPQHF

d_gene: .
j_gene: TRBJ2-2
v_gene: TRBV7-7
abundance: .
CDR3nt: TGTGCCAGCAGCTTAGGGTACACCGGGGAGCTGTTTTTT
CDR3aa: CASSLGYTGELFF